These 3 T cell receptor beta chains originate from one sample sequenced in a study of blood T cell repertoires in COVID-19. Here immunoSEQ multiplex PCR was the method, and the copy in TCRdb shows in-frame clones only, minus some. The sample holds tens of thousands of clones, 75% to 80% seen once. Specimen: peripheral blood. The source of these receptors is a woman aged 70-85 years with acute or convalescent COVID-19.

The chain has TRBV14 and TRBJ2-2; a possible D gene is TRBD2 (5 bases). Germline CDR1 SGHDN, CDR2 FVKESK. CDR3 size: 15 residues. The V end was cut by 1 base, the J end by 2 bases, with 8 bases between. The CDR3 bases are TGTGCCAGCAGCCAAGGACTACTCAACACCGGGGAGCTGTTTTTT. Protein sequence: CASSQGLLNTGELFF.

This clone showed up just a few times. This chain connects TRBV5-1 to TRBJ1-1, with D hard to call. The germline V gene encodes CDR1 SGHRS and CDR2 YFSETQ. The CDR3 runs to 12 residues. V lost 0 bases, J lost 6 bases, and 6 bases lay in between. This CDR3 reads CASSLESSEAFF. The CDR3 bases are TGCGCCAGCAGCTTGGAATCTTCTGAAGCTTTCTTT.

The gene calls are TRBV10-1 and TRBJ2-3; TRBD2 aligns across 14 bases. Germline trimming cut 5 bases from V and 5 bases from J; bases unmatched to any gene: 15. The CDR3 consists of 19 residues. Germline CDR1 and CDR2: WNHNN and SYGVQD (reference sequence). The CDR3 loop reads CASSPGTSGRGGTEDTQYF. CDR3 DNA sequence: TGCGCCAGCAGTCCAGGGACTAGCGGGAGAGGGGGCACAGAAGATACGCAGTATTTT.